This T cell receptor (beta chain) emerged from a study of memory CD4+ T cells and cytomegalovirus serostatus. The sort gate was single viable CD3+CD4+CD8-CD45RO+ cells for memory CD4+ T cells. Serostatus was set by detecting CMV pp150, pp28, p38, p52 IgG. Germline V gives CDR1 SGHNT, CDR2 YENEEA. CDR3 size: 15 residues. V lost 1 base and J lost 3; bases outside the gene matches: 4. Per the original methods: After removing out-of-frame reads, 2 million to 2.5 million distinct TCRbeta sequences remained. Only in-frame clones appear in the TCRdb table, and some are missing; sequencing was by immunoSEQ multiplex PCR. That table gives V, J and clone size, and the DNA gave D and trimming. The sample holds some 50,000 clones, roughly 80% seen once.

The TCR originated in an adult in good health and CMV-seropositive. V usage is TRBV11-3 and J usage is TRBJ1-1, with TRBD1 identical over 8 bases. The specimen sequenced was memory CD4+ T cells from blood. The DNA of the CDR3 is TGTGCCAGCAGCTTAGGACAGGGGATGGACACTGAAGCTTTCTTT. It codes for CASSLGQGMDTEAFF.